Below are 19 T cell receptor beta chains sequenced from a single sample in a study of beta chain features in type 1 diabetes. Sequenced material consisted of expressed TCRB transcripts (all of the isolated RNA was reverse transcribed). The assay was immunoSEQ multiplex PCR, and TCRdb's table has in-frame clones only and misses some. The sample records roughly 330,000 clones, approximately 9.9% being singletons. Material: naive CD4+ T cells from blood. The receptors were sampled from a woman younger than 45 in good health.

The genes are TRBV29-1 and TRBJ2-3; TRBD2 is a possible D gene (8 bases). Germline-derived CDR1 and CDR2 are SQVTM and ANQGSEA. V shed 6 bases and J shed 1 base, with 26 bases lying between them. CDR3 length: 18 residues. In DNA form, the CDR3 reads TGCAGCGTCGAGACTCAGGGGGAGGGAGCGGGGGGCACAGATACGCAGTATTTT. It is translated as CSVETQGEGAGGTDTQYF.

This clone was picked up a small number of times. The chain recombines TRBV20-1 with TRBJ2-7; perhaps TRBD2 as D (5 bases). V was trimmed by 5 bases and J by 4 bases, leaving 9 bases between them. This CDR3 region has 11 residues. Germline-derived CDR1 and CDR2 are DFQATT and SNEGSKA (reference sequence). The CDR3 loop is CSAGPGYEQYF. The CDR3 nucleotides are TGCAGTGCTGGCCCGGGGTACGAGCAGTACTTC.

The chain is built from TRBV28 and TRBJ2-5; D call uncertain. CDR1 and CDR2 (germline): MDHEN, SYDVKM. CDR3 size: 14 residues. The V gene lost 6 bases and the J gene lost 4 bases, with 15 bases spanning the gap. CDR3 amino acids: CASSQSASRETQYF. The CDR3, as DNA: TGTGCCAGCAGCCAGAGCGCTTCCCGAGAGACCCAGTACTTC.

The chain joins TRBV5-4 to TRBJ2-1, with D possibly TRBD2 on 6 matching bases. CDR1 and CDR2 from the germline V gene are SGHNT and YYREEE (reference sequence). V lost 4 bases, J lost 6 bases, and 17 bases lay in between. There are 15 residues in the CDR3. CDR3 DNA: TGTGCCAGCAGCGTGGGACTCCCTCCCCTCAATGAGCAGTTCTTC. Protein product: CASSVGLPPLNEQFF. Using reference TRBV5-4 and TRBJ2-1 for the parts outside the CDR3, the full variable domain is ETGVTQSPTHLIKTRGQQVTLRCSSQSGHNTVSWYQQALGQGPQFIFQYYREEENGRGNFPPRFSGLQFPNYSSELNVNALELDDSALYLCASSVGLPPLNEQFFGPGTRLTVL.

The genes are TRBV6-1 and TRBJ2-7, with 9 bases that match TRBD1. Germline trimming cut 7 bases from V and 0 bases from J; bases unmatched to any gene: 4. The CDR3 loop spans 14 amino acids. Per the germline V gene, CDR1 is MNHNS and CDR2 is SASEGT. The CDR3 sequence is CASTDRGFSYEQYF. The DNA of the CDR3 is TGTGCCAGCACCGACAGGGGGTTCTCCTACGAGCAGTACTTC.

The rearrangement links TRBV30 to TRBJ2-3; D is unresolved. Trimming stripped 3 bases from V and 4 bases from J, with 8 bases between. There are 12 residues in the CDR3. The germline gives CDR1 GTSNPN, CDR2 SVGIG (reference sequence). The DNA of the CDR3 is TGTGCCTGGAGCTCCCTCGCAGATACGCAGTATTTT. The encoded protein is CAWSSLADTQYF.

J is TRBJ1-2 and V is TRBV6-5; D remains ambiguous. V shed 8 bases and J shed 3 bases, with 19 bases lying between them. The CDR3 covers 15 residues. Germline V gene sequence: CDR1 MNHEY, CDR2 SVGAGI. CDR3 nucleotide sequence: TGTGCCAGCTCCCGGTTGCAGGTCGGTGACTATGGCTACACCTTC. It encodes CASSRLQVGDYGYTF.

The chain carries TRBV5-5 and TRBJ2-7; D is possibly TRBD1 (6 bases). Germline CDR1 is SGHKS and CDR2 is YYEKEE (reference sequence). CDR3 length equals 12 residues. V was trimmed by 4 bases and J by 4 bases, leaving 9 bases between them. The CDR3 DNA reads TGTGCCAGCAGCCTACAGGGTTACGAGCAGTACTTC. This gives the protein CASSLQGYEQYF.

This clone was seen a few times. The genes are TRBV7-2 and TRBJ2-1; TRBD2 agrees at 14 bases. V trimming: 4 bases; J trimming: 6 bases; junction bases outside the gene matches: 2. Germline V gene lookup returns CDR1 SGHTA and CDR2 FQGNSA. This CDR3 is built from 15 residues. The CDR3 sequence is CASSSGLAGANEQFF. In DNA, the CDR3 is TGTGCCAGCAGCTCGGGACTAGCGGGAGCCAATGAGCAGTTCTTC.

V is TRBV5-4 and J is TRBJ2-2; 7 nucleotides agree with TRBD2. The V gene's germline CDR1 is SGHNT and CDR2 YYREEE (reference sequence). With 4 bases clipped from V and 5 bases from J, the junction kept 8 bases outside the gene matches. CDR3 length: 15 amino acids. CDR3 DNA: TGTGCCAGCAGCCCCGGACTAGTTTTTACCGGGGAGCTGTTTTTT. Amino acids: CASSPGLVFTGELFF.

The J gene is TRBJ1-2, the V gene TRBV7-9, with 10 bases aligning to TRBD1. The V gene's germline CDR1 is SEHNR and CDR2 FQNEAQ (reference sequence). The CDR3 covers 12 residues. Losses at the gene ends were 8 bases for V and 5 bases for J; bases not matched to a gene: 2. This CDR3 is CASGQGGYGYTF. DNA for the CDR3: TGTGCCAGCGGACAGGGGGGGTATGGCTACACCTTC.

This clone was observed a few times. CDR3 protein: CASSLAPNQGARDGYTF. The CDR3 nucleotides are TGTGCCAGCAGCTTAGCCCCAAATCAGGGGGCCCGCGATGGCTACACCTTC. The chain employs TRBV7-2 and TRBJ1-2; 8 nucleotides agree with TRBD1. CDR1 and CDR2 (germline): SGHTA, FQGNSA. V trimming: 0 bases; J trimming: 6 bases; junction bases outside the gene matches: 12. The CDR3 extends over 17 amino acids.

The table lists this clone with a few counts. The chain is built from TRBV6-6 and TRBJ2-7, with D tentatively TRBD1 (5 bases). There are 12 residues in the CDR3. Germline V CDR1 and CDR2: MNHNY, SVGAGI (reference sequence). Trimming shortened V by 6 bases and J by 5 bases, and 11 bases separated the two germline ends. CDR3 in amino acids: CASSTDNHEQYF. Written as DNA, the CDR3 is TGTGCCAGCAGCACGGACAACCACGAGCAGTACTTC.

The chain joins TRBV18 to TRBJ2-7, with a weak D call TRBD2 (6 bases). V was trimmed by 0 bases and J by 5 bases, leaving 8 bases between them. CDR3 length: 13 residues. The germline V gene encodes CDR1 KGHSH and CDR2 LQKENI. CDR3 region: CASSPPAGNEQYF. CDR3 bases: TGTGCCAGCTCACCACCTGCGGGGAACGAGCAGTACTTC.

Here the CDR3 reads CASSLNPGGQETQYF. CDR3 nucleotide sequence: TGCGCCAGCAGCTTGAATCCGGGAGGACAAGAGACCCAGTACTTC. This chain joins TRBV5-1 and TRBJ2-5; the match to TRBD2 covers 7 bases. Germline assignment: CDR1 SGHRS and CDR2 YFSETQ. The CDR3 sequence is 15 residues long. The J segment lost 2 bases and the V segment lost 1 base, leaving 5 bases of the junction unmatched.

The chain is built from TRBV7-2 and TRBJ1-5, with unresolved D. CDR1 is SGHTA and CDR2 is FQGNSA in the germline V gene. V lost 5 bases to trimming and J lost 0 bases, with 5 bases between them. CDR3 length: 13 amino acids. The CDR3 DNA reads as TGTGCCAGCAGCCCCCTTAGCAATCAGCCCCAGCATTTT. Translation: CASSPLSNQPQHF.

The rearrangement uses TRBV29-1 and TRBJ2-5; tentative D call: TRBD2 (5 bases). CDR1 is SQVTM and CDR2 is ANQGSEA in the germline V gene. V lost 4 bases, J lost 4 bases, and 7 bases lay in between. The CDR3 runs to 11 residues. CDR3 in DNA: TGCAGCGTTGGGGCGGGAGAGACCCAGTACTTC. Protein product: CSVGAGETQYF.

The CDR3 sequence is CASSLLPSGNTGELFF. The CDR3 region has the DNA TGTGCCAGCAGCTTACTTCCTAGCGGGAACACCGGGGAGCTGTTTTTT. The chain couples TRBV7-3 to TRBJ2-2, with 7 bases matching TRBD2. CDR3 size: 16 residues. V lost 2 bases and J lost 1; bases outside the gene matches: 4. Germline assignment: CDR1 SGHTA and CDR2 FQGTGA. Filled out from reference TRBV7-3 and TRBJ2-2, the complete variable domain reads GAGVSQTPSNKVTEKGKYVELRCDPISGHTALYWYRQSLGQGPEFLIYFQGTGAADDSGLPNDRFFAVRPEGSVSTLKIQRTERGDSAVYLCASSLLPSGNTGELFFGEGSRLTVL.

The J gene is TRBJ2-1, the V gene TRBV30, with 13 bases lining up with TRBD2. CDR1 and CDR2 (germline): GTSNPN, SVGIG (reference sequence). The length of the CDR3 is 15 residues. V gave up 4 bases and J gave up 13 bases; unmatched junction bases: 13. The CDR3: CAWTSTGLAGDKQFF. The CDR3 bases are TGTGCCTGGACCTCGACAGGACTAGCGGGAGACAAACAGTTCTTC.